Sequencing of this T cell receptor (beta chain) was carried out in a study of T cells after yellow fever vaccination. To note about this clonotype: Its antigen remains unknown.

Trimming at V came to 9 bases and at J to 3 bases, leaving 4 bases not matched to a gene. Germline-derived CDR1 and CDR2 are ENHRY and SYGVKD. The CDR3 extends over 16 amino acids. The study, taken as a whole, reports: Clonotypes shared by both compartments, CD4 and CD8, made up a small share. Most clones from primary vaccination resurfaced after the booster (around 97% CD4, approximately 88% CD8).

A single record per CDR3 protein comes from TCRdb applying MiXCR to the 5' RACE reads. The sample carries 450,000 to 550,000 distinct CDR3 sequences, around 21% recorded once. Sequences were derived from PBMCs, sampled 15 days after the yellow fever booster vaccination. The chain employs TRBV10-3 and TRBJ2-2; TRBD2 agrees at 16 bases. The source of this sequence is a man aged 30-40 years who received the YFV17D yellow fever vaccine. CDR3 coding DNA: TGTGCCATATCGGGACTAGCGGGAGGGGACACCGGGGAGCTGTTTTTT. It codes for CAISGLAGGDTGELFF.